This T cell receptor beta chain is from a study of long-term antiretroviral therapy in people with HIV. Investigators performed immunoSEQ version v3.0 at survey level. Some clones are missing from TCRdb's copy, which holds only in-frame ones; the method was immunoSEQ multiplex PCR. This sample has under 45,000 clones, with 70% to 90% found just once. V was clipped by 0 bases and J by 5 bases; unmatched bases: 7. This CDR3 has 15 residues. In germline, CDR1 is SGHRS, CDR2 YFSETQ. General study results and limits: Despite increasing after ART, diversity remained lower than that of transplant donor controls. In HIV, the repertoires covered a tighter span of CDR3 lengths than in controls. Those clones which expanded before ART made up the dominant part of the repertoire at all time points.

On this clone itself: Its antigen is unidentified.

The origin of this receptor is a woman in her thirties with HIV. The V gene is TRBV5-1, the J gene TRBJ1-2; 7 bases line up with TRBD1. The source material was unsorted PBMCs, sampled just over 2.7 years before starting antiretroviral therapy. The CDR3, as DNA: TGCGCCAGCAGCTTGGAACCGGGACAGCATTATGGCTACACCTTC. The encoded protein is CASSLEPGQHYGYTF.